The 31 T cell receptor beta chains listed next were all sequenced from one sample in a study of blood T cell repertoires in COVID-19 (dated by TCRdb to the early 2020s). Library method: the immunoSEQ multiplex PCR assay. TCRdb took this table from immuneACCESS and kept in-frame rearrangements with V and J called. Such tables lack part of the clones; where checked against another copy, unresolved V genes explain under half of the gap, and the rest is unexplained. The sample table shows 450,000 or so clones, and approximately 90% are seen once. 1.5% to 1.8% of the sample is in the top ten clones. Sequencing input: peripheral blood. The receptors shown here come from a woman between 35 and 50 years old with COVID-19, enrolled during active disease.

V is TRBV6-2 or TRBV6-3 and J is TRBJ1-1; 7 bases map to TRBD1. The CDR3 is 15 amino acids. Germline-derived CDR1 and CDR2 are MNHEY and SVGEGT. V trimming: 4 bases; J trimming: 0 bases; junction bases outside the gene matches: 5. The DNA of the CDR3 is TGTGCCAGCAGTTTCCGCAGGGGGATGAACACTGAAGCTTTCTTT. It codes for CASSFRRGMNTEAFF.

The chain carries TRBV29-1 and TRBJ1-1; a possible D gene is TRBD1 (6 bases). Germline V CDR1 and CDR2: SQVTM, ANQGSEA. Trimming left V 4 bases short and J 0 bases short, with 12 bases between. The CDR3 has 14 residues. CDR3 residues: CSVGQGTLNTEAFF. In DNA form, the CDR3 reads TGCAGCGTTGGCCAGGGGACCTTGAACACTGAAGCTTTCTTT.

The V call is TRBV5-1, the J call TRBJ2-7, with TRBD1 matching over 9 bases. In germline, CDR1 is SGHRS, CDR2 YFSETQ. The length of the CDR3 is 16 residues. V shed 0 bases, J shed 2 bases, and the junction held 6 bases outside the gene matches. DNA of the CDR3: TGCGCCAGCAGCTTGGGGGGGACAGGGTGGACCTACGAGCAGTACTTC. This encodes CASSLGGTGWTYEQYF.

This clone was recorded only once. The V and J genes are TRBV28 and TRBJ1-2; perhaps TRBD1 as D (6 bases). The V end was cut by 5 bases, the J end by 8 bases, with 24 bases between. Germline assignment: CDR1 MDHEN and CDR2 SYDVKM. This CDR3 region has 16 residues. DNA of the CDR3: TGTGCCAGCAGTCCTAACTTCCGGGGGGCGCTTGGGGGCTACACCTTC. This encodes CASSPNFRGALGGYTF.

This chain joins TRBV28 and TRBJ1-2; unclear D gene. Trimming took 6 bases from V and 4 from J, leaving 15 bases between them. CDR3 size: 14 residues. The germline V gene has CDR1 MDHEN and CDR2 SYDVKM. In DNA form, the CDR3 reads TGTGCCAGCAGGTCGCCGACCAGAGGCTATGGCTACACCTTC. Translating it yields CASRSPTRGYGYTF.

The chain employs TRBV28 and TRBJ1-1, with D perhaps matching TRBD1 (5 bases). Trimming took 2 bases from V and 7 from J, leaving 11 bases between them. CDR1 and CDR2 (germline): MDHEN, SYDVKM. The CDR3 runs 13 residues. The CDR3 coding sequence is TGTGCCAGCAGTTTACCCCCAGGGTATGAAGCTTTCTTT. This translates into CASSLPPGYEAFF.

The chain recombines TRBV7-6 with TRBJ2-2; 9 nucleotides line up with TRBD2. V shed 4 bases, J shed 4 bases, and the junction held 4 bases outside the gene matches. In germline, CDR1 is SGHVS, CDR2 FNYEAQ. This CDR3 is built from 15 residues. CDR3 protein: CASSSSGISTGELFF. The DNA for the CDR3 is TGTGCCAGCAGCTCTAGCGGGATTAGCACCGGGGAGCTGTTTTTT.

The CDR3 DNA reads TGTGCCAGCAGTGGGCTAGGGGATGAAAAACTGTTTTTT. Its translation is CASSGLGDEKLFF. This chain connects TRBV7-9 to TRBJ1-4; a weak D match, TRBD1 (5 bases). The CDR3 is 13 amino acids. V was trimmed by 6 bases and J by 6 bases, leaving 11 bases between them. Germline CDR1 and CDR2: SEHNR and FQNEAQ (reference sequence).

This CDR3 reads CASSPDSFLPPQHF. CDR3 nucleotides: TGTGCCAGCAGCCCCGACAGCTTCTTACCCCCCCAGCATTTT. V gene TRBV6-6 combines with J gene TRBJ1-5, with D maybe TRBD1 (5 bases). Germline CDR1 and CDR2: MNHNY and SVGAGI (reference sequence). V shed 6 bases and J shed 10 bases, with 19 bases lying between them. The CDR3 runs to 14 residues.

The CDR3 reads CASSLVMGGVVSYEQYF. DNA for the CDR3: TGTGCCAGCAGCTTAGTTATGGGAGGGGTAGTCTCCTACGAGCAGTACTTC. The chain recombines TRBV11-2 with TRBJ2-7, with TRBD2 identical over 7 bases. V lost 1 base and J lost 0; bases outside the gene matches: 9. CDR1 SGHAT and CDR2 FQNNGV come from the germline V gene. The CDR3 is 17 residues long.

This chain links TRBV7-2 with TRBJ1-2, with TRBD1 matching over 12 bases. The CDR3 covers 14 residues. Germline V gives CDR1 SGHTA, CDR2 FQGNSA. V was pared by 5 bases and J by 8 bases, with 6 bases of the junction left unmatched. CDR3 nucleotides: TGTGCCAGCAGCCCCCGGGACAGGGGGCGAGGCTACACCTTC. Protein product: CASSPRDRGRGYTF.

This rearrangement joins TRBV9 to TRBJ1-4, with a weak D call TRBD1 (5 bases). The ends were cut back, 6 bases at V and 8 bases at J, with 17 bases in the middle. The CDR3 has 14 amino acids. The germline V gene encodes CDR1 SGDLS and CDR2 YYNGEE. CDR3 nucleotide sequence: TGTGCCAGCAACGTGGGGGGGTCTGGCGAAAAACTGTTTTTT. Translating gives CASNVGGSGEKLFF.

The CDR3 sequence is CAYRASGNNEQFF. In nucleotides, the CDR3 is TGTGCCTACCGGGCTAGCGGAAACAATGAGCAGTTCTTC. V and J are TRBV28 and TRBJ2-1; 7 nucleotides match TRBD2. From germline, CDR1 is MDHEN and CDR2 SYDVKM. The CDR3 contains 13 residues. After removal of 11 bases from V and 5 bases from J, the junction contained 9 bases not matched to a gene.

The V and J genes are TRBV28 and TRBJ2-3; 7 positions agree with TRBD2. Germline CDR1 reads MDHEN; CDR2 reads SYDVKM. This CDR3 is 15 amino acids long. The J segment lost 3 bases and the V segment lost 10 bases, leaving 13 bases of the junction unmatched. CDR3 in DNA: TGTGCCATGCTTAACCGTCGACTAGCAACAGATACGCAGTATTTT. It translates to CAMLNRRLATDTQYF.

The V gene is TRBV19, the J gene TRBJ1-3; the D gene is possibly TRBD1 (5 bases). V was trimmed by 0 bases and J by 2 bases, leaving 14 bases between them. The CDR3 is made up of 17 amino acids. The germline V gene encodes CDR1 LNHDA and CDR2 SQIVND (reference sequence). The chain's CDR3 is CASSIDGGERPGNTIYF. CDR3 DNA: TGTGCCAGTAGTATAGATGGAGGGGAGAGGCCTGGAAACACCATATATTTT.

The chain combines TRBV13 with TRBJ1-2, with D perhaps matching TRBD1 (6 bases). The CDR3 runs 14 residues. Per the germline V gene, CDR1 is PRHDT and CDR2 is FYEKMQ (reference sequence). V lost 1 base and J 0 bases, leaving 6 bases between the germline ends. This CDR3 is CASSLDRANYGYTF. In nucleotides, the CDR3 is TGTGCCAGCAGCTTAGACAGGGCTAACTATGGCTACACCTTC.

The J gene is TRBJ2-5, the V gene TRBV6-5; D is possibly TRBD2 (6 bases). The CDR3 covers 15 residues. V was cut by 10 bases and J by 1 base, with 19 bases left in between. Germline CDR1 MNHEY, CDR2 SVGAGI. CDR3 sequence: CATSGGAGRQETQYF. Written as DNA, the CDR3 is TGTGCCACCTCCGGGGGAGCCGGACGCCAAGAGACCCAGTACTTC.

The chain is built from TRBV4-3 and TRBJ2-3, with TRBD1 as a possible D gene (6 bases). Deletions cut 0 bases from V and 5 bases from J, with 12 bases between. The germline V gene has CDR1 LGHNA and CDR2 YSLEER. The CDR3 loop spans 15 amino acids. The CDR3 sequence is CASSQDLGAEDTQYF. The CDR3 nucleotides read TGCGCCAGCAGCCAAGACCTGGGGGCTGAAGATACGCAGTATTTT.

The chain recombines TRBV5-6 with TRBJ1-1, with D hard to call. This CDR3 region has 14 residues. In germline, CDR1 is SGHDT, CDR2 YYEEEE. V dropped 4 bases and J dropped 3 bases, with 13 bases sitting between them. The CDR3 spells CASSPAMRDTEAFF. For the CDR3, the DNA is TGTGCCAGCAGCCCGGCCATGAGGGACACTGAAGCTTTCTTT.

The J gene is TRBJ2-1, the V gene TRBV3-1 (or the pseudogene TRBV3-2); 8 bases match TRBD1. This CDR3 spans 18 amino acids. Germline V gene lookup returns CDR1 LGHDT and CDR2 YNNKEL (reference sequence). V lost 2 bases to trimming and J lost 4 bases; unmatched junction nucleotides: 13. CDR3 sequence (DNA): TGTGCCAGCAGCCAACCTAAATCGGGGACAGGAGTATACAATGAGCAGTTCTTC. Protein product: CASSQPKSGTGVYNEQFF.

The V gene is TRBV18, the J gene TRBJ1-4; D gene unclear. The germline V and J ends were trimmed by 6 bases and 8 bases, with 13 bases remaining between them. The CDR3 totals 13 residues. Germline values: CDR1 KGHSH, CDR2 LQKENI. The CDR3 DNA is TGTGCCAGCTCCCCCGGCCTCGGGGAAAAACTGTTTTTT. Translating it yields CASSPGLGEKLFF. Looking up the rest from reference TRBV18 and TRBJ1-4 gives the full variable domain: NAGVMQNPRHLVRRRGQEARLRCSPMKGHSHVYWYRQLPEEGLKFMVYLQKENIIDESGMPKERFSAEFPKEGPSILRIQQVVRGDSAAYFCASSPGLGEKLFFGSGTQLSVL.

The chain uses TRBV5-1 and TRBJ2-5; 12 bases align to TRBD2. The germline V gene has CDR1 SGHRS and CDR2 YFSETQ. The junction had 7 bases not matched to a gene; V was cut back by 0 bases and J by 7 bases. CDR3 length equals 16 residues. This CDR3 reads CASSLGLAGAGGTQYF. The CDR3 DNA is TGCGCCAGCAGCTTGGGACTAGCGGGGGCCGGCGGGACCCAGTACTTC.

This rearrangement joins TRBV6-2 or TRBV6-3 to TRBJ1-1, with 7 bases matching TRBD1. V gave up 2 bases and J gave up 0 bases; unmatched junction bases: 6. CDR1 and CDR2 from the germline V gene are MNHEY and SVGEGT. This CDR3 contains 16 residues. The CDR3 nucleotides are TGTGCCAGCAGTTACGTTCCGGGGACAGTGAACACTGAAGCTTTCTTT. Protein: CASSYVPGTVNTEAFF.

The chain is built from TRBV9 and TRBJ2-1, with D tentatively TRBD2 (6 bases). CDR1 and CDR2 (germline): SGDLS, YYNGEE. Trimming removed 0 bases from V and 3 bases from J, with 13 bases in between. There are 16 residues in the CDR3. The DNA for the CDR3 is TGTGCCAGCAGCGTAGAGACTAGAGGGGACTACAATGAGCAGTTCTTC. It translates to CASSVETRGDYNEQFF.

This chain uses TRBV7-2 with TRBJ1-2; D may be TRBD1 (5 bases). CDR3 length equals 11 residues. Trimming removed 10 bases at V and 3 bases at J, with 9 bases between. The germline V gene has CDR1 SGHTA and CDR2 FQGNSA. The DNA for the CDR3 is TGTGCCACTCAGGGTTACTATGGCTACACCTTC. The encoded protein is CATQGYYGYTF.

J is TRBJ1-5 and V is TRBV28, with 11 bases matching TRBD1. The germline V gene encodes CDR1 MDHEN and CDR2 SYDVKM. The CDR3 consists of 15 residues. The trim removed 5 bases at V and 6 bases at J, leaving 6 bases unmatched. CDR3 sequence reads: CASSTWTGGSQPQHF. The CDR3 nucleotides read TGTGCCAGCAGTACCTGGACAGGGGGCAGTCAGCCCCAGCATTTT.

The chain is built from TRBV19 and TRBJ1-4; D perhaps matches TRBD1 (6 bases). The CDR3 totals 14 residues. The V gene's germline CDR1 is LNHDA and CDR2 SQIVND (reference sequence). V dropped 7 bases and J dropped 7 bases, with 16 bases sitting between them. CDR3: CASTNGRGTEKLFF. In nucleotides, the CDR3 is TGTGCCAGTACCAACGGAAGGGGGACTGAAAAACTGTTTTTT.

The chain carries TRBV28 and TRBJ1-5; the D is unclear. Trimming shortened V by 3 bases and J by 3 bases, and 12 bases separated the two germline ends. This CDR3 has 15 residues. Germline V CDR1 and CDR2: MDHEN, SYDVKM. The CDR3 DNA is TGTGCCAGCAGTTTTGGGCAGAGCCTCAATCAGCCCCAGCATTTT. Its translation is CASSFGQSLNQPQHF.

CDR3 DNA sequence: TGCGCCAGCAGCAGACAGGGGGGAACTAATGAAAAACTGTTTTTT. Encoded protein: CASSRQGGTNEKLFF. The rearrangement joins TRBV5-1 to TRBJ1-4, with 9 bases that match TRBD1. Losses at the gene ends were 4 bases for V and 1 base for J; bases not matched to a gene: 2. Germline CDR1 is SGHRS and CDR2 is YFSETQ. The CDR3 runs 15 residues.

This clone was seen only a few times. For the CDR3, the DNA is TGCGCCAGCAGCTTGGACTCCCCATCACCCCTCCACTTT. Its protein is CASSLDSPSPLHF. The rearrangement links TRBV5-1 to TRBJ1-6; no reliable D call. The CDR3 is 13 residues long. Germline loops: CDR1 SGHRS, CDR2 YFSETQ. V was pared by 0 bases and J by 10 bases, with 8 bases between.

The V and J genes are TRBV7-2 and TRBJ1-2; no clear D gene. The CDR3 is made up of 15 amino acids. The germline V gene has CDR1 SGHTA and CDR2 FQGNSA. The V and J ends lost 0 bases and 5 bases respectively, with 13 bases between them. CDR3 residues: CASSLASGQLYGYTF. The CDR3 DNA follows: TGTGCCAGCAGCTTAGCAAGCGGGCAGCTTTATGGCTACACCTTC. The full variable domain, with the rest looked up from reference TRBV7-2 and TRBJ1-2, is GAGVSQSPSNKVTEKGKDVELRCDPISGHTALYWYRQSLGQGLEFLIYFQGNSAPDKSGLPSDRFSAERTGGSVSTLTIQRTQQEDSAVYLCASSLASGQLYGYTFGSGTRLTVV.